The rows below give T cell receptor beta chains drawn from one sample of a study of a mutant IDH1 vaccine in newly diagnosed glioma. Antigens for these TCRs are unknown. Here immunoSEQ multiplex PCR was the method, and the copy in TCRdb shows in-frame clones only, minus some. The data show 95,000 to 120,000 clones, with 90% seen just once and roughly 0.62% held by the top ten. Specimen: PBMCs, collected from a glioma patient whose treatment included an IDH1 peptide vaccine. The source of these receptors is a woman in her fifties or sixties with glioma. CDR3s include the opening cysteine and the closing phenylalanine or tryptophan. D genes are given only for firm matches.

j_call d_call cdr3_length v_call cdr3_aa cdr3_nt
TRBJ2-2 - 15 TRBV25-1 CASSGGVANTGELFF TGTGCCAGCAGTGGGGGGGTAGCGAACACCGGGGAGCTGTTTTTT
TRBJ2-7 - 13 TRBV14 CASSPEAGRGQYF TGTGCCAGCAGCCCAGAGGCAGGTCGAGGGCAGTACTTC
TRBJ2-3 TRBD2 15 TRBV5-4 CASSSSGRAGDTQYF TGTGCCAGCAGCTCTAGCGGGAGGGCTGGAGATACGCAGTATTTT
TRBJ2-3 - 12 TRBV29-1 CGAQARTDTQYF TGCGGGGCTCAGGCTCGCACAGATACGCAGTATTTT
TRBJ2-6 TRBD2 15 TRBV7-7 CASSPGGSGANVLTF TGTGCTAGCAGCCCGGGGGGTTCTGGGGCCAACGTCCTGACTTTC
TRBJ2-2 TRBD1 13 TRBV7-3 CASSFDRAGELFF TGTGCCAGCAGCTTTGACAGGGCCGGGGAGCTGTTTTTT
TRBJ2-7 - 15 TRBV10-3 CAISESVGSLYEQYF TGTGCCATCAGTGAGTCAGTCGGGAGTTTGTACGAGCAGTACTTC
TRBJ2-6 - 17 TRBV25-1 CASSRPGDRSGANVLTF TGTGCCAGCAGTCGGCCCGGGGACCGCTCTGGGGCCAACGTCCTGACTTTC
TRBJ2-7 - 17 TRBV18 CASSPVEVTGPQYEQYF TGTGCCAGCTCACCGGTGGAGGTGACAGGCCCCCAGTACGAGCAGTACTTC
TRBJ1-1 - 13 TRBV14 CASRLSKFTEAFF TGTGCCAGCAGACTATCGAAGTTCACTGAAGCTTTCTTT
TRBJ1-1 - 12 TRBV7-2 CASSSYPGIAFF TGTGCCAGCAGCTCCTATCCGGGGATCGCTTTCTTT
TRBJ2-1 - 15 TRBV7-8 CASSSLANTVNEQFF TGTGCCAGCAGCTCTCTAGCGAATACGGTCAATGAGCAGTTCTTC
TRBJ2-7 TRBD2 15 TRBV4-1 CASSQLLAGSYEQYF TGCGCCAGCAGCCAACTTCTAGCGGGTTCCTACGAGCAGTACTTC
TRBJ2-3 - 14 TRBV7-9 CASSLKASTDTQYF TGTGCCAGCAGCTTAAAAGCGAGCACAGATACGCAGTATTTT
TRBJ1-2 TRBD1 14 TRBV5-1 CASSTGQGARGYTF TGCGCCAGCAGCACGGGACAGGGGGCGCGGGGCTACACCTTC
TRBJ2-7 - 14 TRBV2 CASSVGRGSYEQYF TGTGCCAGCAGTGTTGGCAGGGGTTCCTACGAGCAGTACTTC
TRBJ1-3 - 16 TRBV6-1 CASSEAQTHSGNTIYF TGTGCCAGCAGTGAAGCGCAGACACACTCTGGAAACACCATATATTTT
TRBJ1-2 - 13 TRBV4-1 CASSQDMVYGYTF TGCGCCAGCAGCCAAGATATGGTCTATGGCTACACCTTC
TRBJ2-3 TRBD1 16 TRBV5-6 CASSLRDRGVTDTQYF TGTGCCAGCAGCTTGCGGGACAGGGGAGTCACAGATACGCAGTATTTT
TRBJ1-1 - 14 TRBV5-8 CASSFVQTNTEAFF TGTGCCAGCAGCTTCGTACAAACGAACACTGAAGCTTTCTTT
TRBJ2-5 - 15 TRBV11-1 CASSLAAGNQETQYF TGTGCCAGCAGCTTAGCGGCAGGGAATCAAGAGACCCAGTACTTC
TRBJ1-4 - 12 TRBV12-5 CASGWHSEKLFF TGTGCTAGTGGTTGGCACTCGGAAAAACTGTTTTTT